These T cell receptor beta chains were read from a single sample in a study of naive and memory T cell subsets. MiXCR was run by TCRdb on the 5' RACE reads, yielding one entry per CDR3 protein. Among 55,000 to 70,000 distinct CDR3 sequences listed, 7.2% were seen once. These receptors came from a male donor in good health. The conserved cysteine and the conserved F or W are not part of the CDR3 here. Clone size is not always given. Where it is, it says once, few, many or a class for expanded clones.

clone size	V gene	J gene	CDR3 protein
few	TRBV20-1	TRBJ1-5	SALRGTGPNSNQPQH
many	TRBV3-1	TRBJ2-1	ASSQELQGINEQF
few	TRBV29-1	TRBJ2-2	SVGGGHTGRVRTGELF
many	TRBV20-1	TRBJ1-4	SASLGAATNEKLF
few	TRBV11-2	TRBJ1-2	ASSLVQGNYGYT
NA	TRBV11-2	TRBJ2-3	ASLQRASLLGTDTQY
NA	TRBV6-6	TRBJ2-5	ASSYWSGAGVSQETQY
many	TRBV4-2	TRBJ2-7	ASSQEPNGGPYEQY
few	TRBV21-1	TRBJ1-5	ASSKAHGGESPQPQH
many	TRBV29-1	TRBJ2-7	SVRGGPSGNPHEQY
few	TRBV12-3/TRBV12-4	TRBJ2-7	ASRGQDPYEQY
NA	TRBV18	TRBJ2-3	ASSPWGDTQY
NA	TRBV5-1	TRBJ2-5	ASSPPATYQETQY
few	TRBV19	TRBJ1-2	ASSPEDRPYYGYT
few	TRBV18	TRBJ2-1	ASSTAGGEQF
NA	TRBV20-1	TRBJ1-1	SAGGEDRGNTEAF
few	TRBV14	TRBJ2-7	ASSDGWGDEQY
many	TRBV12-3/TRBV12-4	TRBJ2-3	ASSLMTQTQY
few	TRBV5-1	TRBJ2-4	ASSNLPGPENIQY
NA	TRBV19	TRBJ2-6	ASSPGTGTSGANVLT
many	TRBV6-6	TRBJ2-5	ASSLAGAFQETQY
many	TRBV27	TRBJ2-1	ASSLGTSGDNEQF
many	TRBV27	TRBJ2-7	ASSQGATYEQY
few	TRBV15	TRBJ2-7	ATSGIDRGYEQY
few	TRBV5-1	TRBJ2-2	ASRKLAGGPDTGELF
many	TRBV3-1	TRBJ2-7	ASSQDFGTIAYEQY
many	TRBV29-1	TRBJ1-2	SVEVGALNYGYT
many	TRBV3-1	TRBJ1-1	ASSKEQAGVTEAF
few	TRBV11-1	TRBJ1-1	ASMRDRLMNTEAF
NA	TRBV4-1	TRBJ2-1	ASSQETTNEQF
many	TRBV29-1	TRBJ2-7	SVVGGQVSYEQY
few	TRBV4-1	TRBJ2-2	ASSQEASGGTGELF
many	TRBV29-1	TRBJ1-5	SVGSTLGQPQH
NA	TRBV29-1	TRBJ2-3	SVGRPARGSDTQY
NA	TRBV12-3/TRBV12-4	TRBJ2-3	ASSPDTDTQY
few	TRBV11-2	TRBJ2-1	ASSLDGWLASYNEQF
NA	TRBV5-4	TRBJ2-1	ASSLRGSGLNEQF